The 14 T cell receptor beta chains below come from one sample, sequenced in a study of T cell repertoires in ileal Crohn's disease. As for time point: neoterminal ileum biopsy at postoperative endoscopy, about 6 months after surgery. The repertoire was sequenced with immunoSEQ multiplex PCR; TCRdb's copy has only in-frame clones and lacks some. The repertoire consists of a few thousand clones, with 69% occurring once and the leading ten covering around 21%. Input material: ileal tissue. These receptor sequences come from an adult with Crohn's disease.

The V call is TRBV25-1, the J call TRBJ1-1; unclear D gene. Trimming removed 4 bases at V and 3 bases at J, with 9 bases between. The CDR3 runs to 13 residues. Germline V gene data show CDR1 as MGHDK and CDR2 as SYGVNS. CDR3: CASSVERDTEAFF. The CDR3 DNA reads as TGTGCCAGCAGTGTCGAAAGAGACACTGAAGCTTTCTTT. The complete variable domain, with remaining parts taken from reference TRBV25-1 and TRBJ1-1, reads EADIYQTPRYLVIGTGKKITLECSQTMGHDKMYWYQQDPGMELHLIHYSYGVNSTEKGDLSSESTVSRIRTEHFPLTLESARPSHTSQYLCASSVERDTEAFFGQGTRLTVV.

The V gene is TRBV29-1, the J gene TRBJ1-1, with a weak D call TRBD1 (5 bases). The germline V gene encodes CDR1 SQVTM and CDR2 ANQGSEA. Trimming took 8 bases from V and 7 from J, leaving 17 bases between them. This CDR3 comprises 12 residues. The CDR3 sequence: CSCWWGGGEAFF. The CDR3 DNA reads as TGCAGCTGTTGGTGGGGGGGTGGTGAAGCTTTCTTT.

This chain uses TRBV9 with TRBJ1-1; tentative D call: TRBD1 (6 bases). The V end lost 4 bases, the J end lost 5 bases, and 15 bases lay between the germline ends. Germline V gives CDR1 SGDLS, CDR2 YYNGEE. The CDR3 is 14 residues long. The CDR3 DNA reads TGTGCCAGCAGCCCAAAACAGGGAGGGACTGAAGCTTTCTTT. As protein: CASSPKQGGTEAFF.

The V gene is TRBV19, the J gene TRBJ2-1, with 8 bases lining up with TRBD2. The CDR3 totals 14 residues. Trimming took 7 bases from V and 4 from J; bases not matched to a gene: 6. The germline CDR1 and CDR2 sequences are LNHDA and SQIVND (reference sequence). CDR3 sequence (DNA): TGTGCCAGTATGAACCGGGGGGGATACAATGAGCAGTTCTTC. Protein: CASMNRGGYNEQFF. Full variable domain (rest looked up from reference TRBV19 and TRBJ2-1): DGGITQSPKYLFRKEGQNVTLSCEQNLNHDAMYWYRQDPGQGLRLIYYSQIVNDFQKGDIAEGYSVSREKKESFPLTVTSAQKNPTAFYLCASMNRGGYNEQFFGPGTRLTVL.

This chain links TRBV7-8 with TRBJ1-2, with unresolved D. V was cut by 3 bases and J by 4 bases, with 18 bases left in between. This CDR3 comprises 16 residues. Germline values: CDR1 SGHVS, CDR2 FQNEAQ. DNA for the CDR3: TGTGCCAGCAGCTTTGCAACGCTGCGTGTCGGCTATGGCTACACCTTC. Translation gives CASSFATLRVGYGYTF.

The chain couples TRBV29-1 to TRBJ2-5; 9 nucleotides match TRBD1. This CDR3 spans 12 amino acids. Germline CDR1 is SQVTM and CDR2 is ANQGSEA. V dropped 4 bases and J dropped 5; count of bases not matched to a gene: 2. The DNA for the CDR3 is TGCAGCGTTGGCGGGACAGGGGAGACCCAGTACTTC. Translated: CSVGGTGETQYF.

This chain joins TRBV6-1 and TRBJ1-2; 7 positions match TRBD1. From germline, CDR1 is MNHNS and CDR2 SASEGT. The trim removed 7 bases at V and 5 bases at J, leaving 10 bases unmatched. The CDR3 consists of 14 residues. The CDR3 nucleotides read TGTGCCAGCACGACAGGGTCCGGTGTATATGGCTACACCTTC. This encodes CASTTGSGVYGYTF.

The chain employs TRBV5-8 and TRBJ1-2, with 7 bases aligning to TRBD1. The germline gives CDR1 SGHTS, CDR2 YDEGEE. V trimming: 2 bases; J trimming: 6 bases; junction bases outside the gene matches: 4. This CDR3 is built from 13 residues. The CDR3 region has the DNA TGTGCCAGCAGCTTAAGGGGGCTCAATGGCTACACCTTC. Its protein is CASSLRGLNGYTF.

The rearrangement joins TRBV6-5 to TRBJ2-7, with 8 bases lining up with TRBD2. In germline, CDR1 is MNHEY, CDR2 SVGAGI. The CDR3 is made up of 12 amino acids. After removal of 6 bases from V and 4 bases from J, the junction contained 2 bases not matched to a gene. The CDR3 sequence is CASRTSGYEQYF. The DNA of the CDR3 is TGTGCCAGCAGAACTAGCGGTTACGAGCAGTACTTC.

This chain connects TRBV7-8 to TRBJ1-1, with unresolved D. This CDR3 is built from 15 residues. Germline assignment: CDR1 SGHVS and CDR2 FQNEAQ. Trimming took off 2 bases at V and 1 base at J, with 11 bases between the two ends. This CDR3 reads CASSLKTRQNTEAFF. CDR3 nucleotides: TGTGCCAGCAGCTTAAAGACAAGACAGAACACTGAAGCTTTCTTT.

The rearrangement joins TRBV6-5 to TRBJ1-1; D might be TRBD1 (5 bases). Trimming removed 6 bases at V and 2 bases at J, with 10 bases between. The CDR3 runs to 13 residues. Germline lookup yields CDR1 MNHEY and CDR2 SVGAGI. The CDR3 spells CASSLRENTEAFF. For the CDR3, the DNA is TGTGCCAGCAGCCTCAGGGAAAACACTGAAGCTTTCTTT.

V is TRBV7-2 and J is TRBJ2-7, with D perhaps TRBD1 (7 bases). Germline V gene sequence: CDR1 SGHTA, CDR2 FQGNSA. The CDR3 has 18 amino acids. Deletions cut 4 bases from V and 4 bases from J, with 26 bases between. The CDR3 bases are TGTGCCAGCAGCTCCGACCAGGGGGACCTAGCGAAATTTTACGAGCAGTACTTC. It translates to CASSSDQGDLAKFYEQYF.

The J gene is TRBJ2-2, the V gene TRBV5-1; 7 positions match TRBD2. Germline trimming cut 4 bases from V and 5 bases from J; bases unmatched to any gene: 2. The germline gives CDR1 SGHRS, CDR2 YFSETQ. The CDR3 totals 13 residues. The CDR3 sequence is CASSLGGTGELFF. CDR3 DNA: TGCGCCAGCAGCCTCGGGGGGACCGGGGAGCTGTTTTTT.

In this sample, this clone turned up a few times. The chain is built from TRBV7-8 and TRBJ1-2, with a weak D call TRBD1 (5 bases). The length of the CDR3 is 13 residues. Trimming left V 5 bases short and J 4 bases short, with 11 bases between. Germline V gives CDR1 SGHVS, CDR2 FQNEAQ. The CDR3 is CASSQGFFYGYTF. The CDR3 DNA reads TGTGCCAGCAGCCAGGGTTTCTTCTATGGCTACACCTTC.